What follows is one T cell receptor beta chain and its context. As yet, its antigen is unknown. The data stem from a study of cytomegalovirus exposure and HLA in healthy donors. Study-level information: Of approximately 400 genotyped donors, roughly 86% clustered with self-reported Caucasian donors. Findings of the study overall: In a later analysis, DRB1 alleles had the most associated TCRs; HLA-C alleles the fewest. Most TCR beta V segments were productive about 87% or about 30% of the time in an earlier analysis. In most subjects, TCR beta sequences reportedly gave accurate predictions of HLA-A and HLA-B alleles.

Germline CDR1 is SGDLS and CDR2 is YYNGEE. This CDR3 contains 14 residues. The V segment lost 3 bases and the J segment 4 bases; nucleotides outside the gene matches: 5. 13 Jbeta primers and 60 Vbeta primers were used for the PCR. The method was immunoSEQ multiplex PCR; TCRdb's version includes in-frame clones alone and lacks a portion of them. The table records 100,000 or so clones, 74% of them present only once. Specimen: PBMCs. This TCR came from a man aged 50 or older in good health and CMV-seropositive. The V gene is TRBV9, the J gene TRBJ2-3; 7 nucleotides line up with TRBD2. Here the CDR3 reads CASSAQRGADTQYF. DNA for the CDR3: TGTGCCAGCAGCGCCCAACGGGGGGCAGATACGCAGTATTTT.